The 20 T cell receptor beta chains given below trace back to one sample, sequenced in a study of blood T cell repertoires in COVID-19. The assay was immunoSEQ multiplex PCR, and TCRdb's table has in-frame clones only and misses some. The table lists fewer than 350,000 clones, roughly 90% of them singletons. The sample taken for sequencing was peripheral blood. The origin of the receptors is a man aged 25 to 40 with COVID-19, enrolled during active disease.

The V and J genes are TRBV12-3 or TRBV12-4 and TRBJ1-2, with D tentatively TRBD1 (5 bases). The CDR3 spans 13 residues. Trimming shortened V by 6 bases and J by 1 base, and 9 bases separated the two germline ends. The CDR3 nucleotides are TGTGCCAGCAGGTCAGGGATTAACTATGGCTACACCTTC. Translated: CASRSGINYGYTF.

The CDR3 is CASSGGLAGGLYEQYF. CDR3 sequence (DNA): TGTGCCAGCAGTGGGGGACTAGCGGGGGGGCTCTACGAGCAGTACTTC. The rearrangement links TRBV27 to TRBJ2-7; 16 bases map to TRBD2. The length of the CDR3 is 16 residues. V was pared by 5 bases and J by 3 bases, with 4 bases of the junction left unmatched. Germline V gene sequence: CDR1 MNHEY, CDR2 SMNVEV (reference sequence).

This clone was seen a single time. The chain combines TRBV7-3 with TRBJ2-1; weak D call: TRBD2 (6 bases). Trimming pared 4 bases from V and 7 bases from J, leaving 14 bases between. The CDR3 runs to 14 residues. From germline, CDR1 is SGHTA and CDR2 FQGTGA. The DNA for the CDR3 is TGTGCCAGCAGCTCTCACGGGACTCGAAATGAGCAGTTCTTC. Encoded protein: CASSSHGTRNEQFF.

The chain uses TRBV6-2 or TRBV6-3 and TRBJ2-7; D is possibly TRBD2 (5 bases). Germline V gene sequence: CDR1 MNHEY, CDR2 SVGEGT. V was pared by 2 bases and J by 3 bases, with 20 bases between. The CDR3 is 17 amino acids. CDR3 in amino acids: CASSYEERRKSFYEQYF. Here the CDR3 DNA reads TGTGCCAGCAGTTACGAAGAGCGGCGGAAATCTTTCTACGAGCAGTACTTC.

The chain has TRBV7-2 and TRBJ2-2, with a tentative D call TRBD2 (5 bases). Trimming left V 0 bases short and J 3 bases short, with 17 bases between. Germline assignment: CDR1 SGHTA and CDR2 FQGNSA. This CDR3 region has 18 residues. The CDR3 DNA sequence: TGTGCCAGCAGCTTAGCTTTGGGCCCGGGATATGACACCGGGGAGCTGTTTTTT. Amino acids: CASSLALGPGYDTGELFF.

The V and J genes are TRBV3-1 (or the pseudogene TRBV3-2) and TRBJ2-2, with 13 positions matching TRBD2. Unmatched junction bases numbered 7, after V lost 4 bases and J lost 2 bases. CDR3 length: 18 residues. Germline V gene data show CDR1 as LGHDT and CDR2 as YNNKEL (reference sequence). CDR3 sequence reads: CASSRGLAGAVNTGELFF. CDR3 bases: TGTGCCAGCAGCCGAGGACTAGCGGGGGCCGTTAACACCGGGGAGCTGTTTTTT.

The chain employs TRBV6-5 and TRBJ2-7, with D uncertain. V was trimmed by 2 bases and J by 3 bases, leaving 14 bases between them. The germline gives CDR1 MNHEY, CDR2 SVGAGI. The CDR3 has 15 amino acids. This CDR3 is CASSYDGNYHYEQYF. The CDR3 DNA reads TGTGCCAGCAGTTACGACGGCAACTACCACTACGAGCAGTACTTC.

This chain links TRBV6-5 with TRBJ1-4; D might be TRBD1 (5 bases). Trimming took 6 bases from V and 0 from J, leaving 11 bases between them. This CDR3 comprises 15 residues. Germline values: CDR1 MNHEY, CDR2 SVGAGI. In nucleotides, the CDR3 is TGTGCCAGCAGCCCCGACAGCGCAACTAATGAAAAACTGTTTTTT. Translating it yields CASSPDSATNEKLFF.

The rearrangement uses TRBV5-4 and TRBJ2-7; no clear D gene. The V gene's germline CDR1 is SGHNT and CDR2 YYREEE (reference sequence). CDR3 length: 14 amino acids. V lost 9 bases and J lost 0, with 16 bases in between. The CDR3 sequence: CATLNRSSSYEQYF. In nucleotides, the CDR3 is TGTGCCACTCTCAACAGATCGAGCTCCTACGAGCAGTACTTC.

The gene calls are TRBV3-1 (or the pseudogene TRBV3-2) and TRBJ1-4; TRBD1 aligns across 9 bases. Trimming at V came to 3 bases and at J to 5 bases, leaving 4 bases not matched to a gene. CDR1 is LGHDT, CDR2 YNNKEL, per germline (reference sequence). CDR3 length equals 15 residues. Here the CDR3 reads CASSHRDRVNEKLFF. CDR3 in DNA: TGTGCCAGCAGCCACAGGGACAGGGTGAATGAAAAACTGTTTTTT.

CDR3 sequence reads: CASSFEGQGAKYGYTF. CDR3 in DNA: TGTGCCAGCAGCTTCGAGGGACAGGGGGCGAAATATGGCTACACCTTC. The J gene is TRBJ1-2, the V gene TRBV7-9; 12 bases are a match to TRBD1. Per germline, CDR1 SEHNR and CDR2 FQNEAQ (reference sequence). The CDR3 contains 16 residues. V lost 3 bases and J lost 5; bases outside the gene matches: 7.

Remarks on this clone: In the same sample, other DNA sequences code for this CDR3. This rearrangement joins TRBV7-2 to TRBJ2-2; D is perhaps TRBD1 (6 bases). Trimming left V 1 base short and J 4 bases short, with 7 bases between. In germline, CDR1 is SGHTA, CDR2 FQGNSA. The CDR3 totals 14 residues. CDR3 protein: CASSLGGGTGELFF. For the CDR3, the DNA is TGTGCCAGCAGCTTAGGAGGGGGCACCGGGGAGCTGTTTTTT.

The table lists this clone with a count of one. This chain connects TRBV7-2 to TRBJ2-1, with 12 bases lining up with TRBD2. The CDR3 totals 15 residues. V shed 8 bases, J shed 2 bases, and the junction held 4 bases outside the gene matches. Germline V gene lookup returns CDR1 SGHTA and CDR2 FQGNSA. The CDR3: CASARTSGAYNEQFF. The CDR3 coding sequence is TGTGCCAGCGCAAGGACTAGCGGGGCCTACAATGAGCAGTTCTTC.

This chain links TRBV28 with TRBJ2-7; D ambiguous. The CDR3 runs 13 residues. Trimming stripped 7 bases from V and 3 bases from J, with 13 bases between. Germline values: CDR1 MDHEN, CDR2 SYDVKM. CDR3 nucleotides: TGTGCCAGCAATACGCCGCAGTACTACGAGCAGTACTTC. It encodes CASNTPQYYEQYF.

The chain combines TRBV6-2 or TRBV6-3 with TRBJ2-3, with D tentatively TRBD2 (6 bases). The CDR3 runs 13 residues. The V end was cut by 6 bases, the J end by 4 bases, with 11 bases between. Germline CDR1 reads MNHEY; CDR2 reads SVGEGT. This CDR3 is CASSFAGPDTQYF. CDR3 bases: TGTGCCAGCAGCTTCGCGGGACCAGATACGCAGTATTTT.

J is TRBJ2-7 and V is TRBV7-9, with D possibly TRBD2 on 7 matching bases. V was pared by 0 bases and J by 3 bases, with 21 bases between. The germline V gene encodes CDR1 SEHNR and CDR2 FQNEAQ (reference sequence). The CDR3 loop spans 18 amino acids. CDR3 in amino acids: CASSLAGLGAGAYYEQYF. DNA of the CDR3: TGTGCCAGCAGCTTAGCCGGTTTGGGGGCGGGGGCCTACTACGAGCAGTACTTC.

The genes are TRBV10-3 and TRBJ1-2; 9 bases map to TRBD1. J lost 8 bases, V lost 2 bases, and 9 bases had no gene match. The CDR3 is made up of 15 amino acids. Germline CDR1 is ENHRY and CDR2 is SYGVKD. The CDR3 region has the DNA TGTGCCATCAGTGAGCCCGGGACAGGGATGGGCGGCTACACCTTC. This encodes CAISEPGTGMGGYTF.

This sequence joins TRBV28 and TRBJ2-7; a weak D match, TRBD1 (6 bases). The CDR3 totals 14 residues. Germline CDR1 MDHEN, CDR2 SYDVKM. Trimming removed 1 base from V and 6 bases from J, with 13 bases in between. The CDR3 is CASSLLGAVSEQYF. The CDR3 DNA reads TGTGCCAGCAGTTTATTGGGGGCTGTTTCCGAGCAGTACTTC.

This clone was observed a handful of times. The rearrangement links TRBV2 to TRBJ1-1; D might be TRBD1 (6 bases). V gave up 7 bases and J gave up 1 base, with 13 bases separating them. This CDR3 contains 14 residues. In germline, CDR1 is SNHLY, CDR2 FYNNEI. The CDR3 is CASKLQGANTEAFF. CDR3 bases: TGTGCCAGCAAGTTACAGGGTGCGAACACTGAAGCTTTCTTT.

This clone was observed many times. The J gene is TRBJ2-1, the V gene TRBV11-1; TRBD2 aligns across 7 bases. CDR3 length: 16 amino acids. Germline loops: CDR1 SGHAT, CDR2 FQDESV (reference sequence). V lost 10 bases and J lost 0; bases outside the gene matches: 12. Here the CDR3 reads CATESYWEGSYNEQFF. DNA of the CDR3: TGTGCCACCGAAAGTTATTGGGAGGGCTCCTACAATGAGCAGTTCTTC.